Listed below are T cell receptor beta chains from one sample, sequenced in a study of T cell responses to AZD1222 COVID-19 vaccine. Measured with immunoSEQ multiplex PCR; TCRdb has only the in-frame clones, and not every one. This sample has approximately 110,000 clones, with more than 85% found just once. The input for sequencing was peripheral blood, taken on day 0 of AZD1222 vaccination. Receptors originate from an adult in good health. CDR3s include the opening cysteine and the closing phenylalanine or tryptophan. Each record gives: clone size, V gene, D gene, J gene, CDR3 protein, CDR3 DNA. D genes are given only for firm matches. The size field is filled for only some rows; it gives once, few, many or a size class.

-	TRBV27	-	TRBJ2-7	CASSFLSRVDEQYF	TGTGCCAGCAGCTTCTTGTCCCGAGTAGACGAGCAGTACTTC
-	TRBV30	-	TRBJ2-1	CAWSALAPNEQFF	TGTGCCTGGAGTGCACTAGCCCCAAATGAGCAGTTCTTC
-	TRBV2	-	TRBJ1-1	CASSEDQGGWNTEAFF	TGTGCCAGCAGTGAAGATCAGGGAGGGTGGAACACTGAAGCTTTCTTT
-	TRBV9	-	TRBJ2-1	CASSVARRSGEQFF	TGTGCCAGCAGCGTAGCTCGGAGGAGCGGTGAGCAGTTCTTC
-	TRBV19	-	TRBJ2-5	CASSPGGLETQYF	TGTGCCAGTAGTCCCGGGGGGCTAGAGACCCAGTACTTC
-	TRBV7-3	TRBD2	TRBJ2-2	CASSLTSGLNTGELFF	TGTGCCAGCAGCTTGACTAGCGGCCTCAACACCGGGGAGCTGTTTTTT
-	TRBV6-6	TRBD1	TRBJ1-4	CASSINPGQYNEKLFF	TGTGCCAGCAGTATAAATCCGGGACAGTATAATGAAAAACTGTTTTTT
-	TRBV12-3/TRBV12-4	TRBD2	TRBJ2-5	CASSGGKQETQYF	TGTGCCAGCAGCGGGGGGAAACAAGAGACCCAGTACTTC
-	TRBV6-2/TRBV6-3	-	TRBJ1-4	CASSLLRTATNEKLFF	TGTGCCAGCAGCCTCCTCAGGACCGCAACTAATGAAAAACTGTTTTTT
-	TRBV28	-	TRBJ2-7	CASSEGLGVYEQYF	TGTGCCAGCAGTGAAGGACTGGGAGTCTACGAGCAGTACTTC
-	TRBV9	-	TRBJ2-2	CASSVSSRANTGELFF	TGTGCCAGCAGCGTATCTTCCCGGGCGAACACCGGGGAGCTGTTTTTT
-	TRBV27	TRBD1	TRBJ1-1	CASSLTGGYTEAFF	TGTGCCAGCAGTTTAACAGGGGGGTACACTGAAGCTTTCTTT
-	TRBV5-8	TRBD1	TRBJ1-1	CASSYGQAKNTEAFF	TGTGCCAGCAGCTACGGACAGGCGAAGAACACTGAAGCTTTCTTT
-	TRBV7-3	-	TRBJ1-2	CASSLKWWVEERQARELYGYTF	TGTGCCAGCAGCTTAAAGTGGTGGGTTGAGGAAAGGCAGGCCAGAGAACTCTATGGCTACACCTTC
-	TRBV6-5	TRBD2	TRBJ2-3	CASTARGVGTDTQYF	TGTGCCAGCACCGCCCGGGGGGTAGGAACAGATACGCAGTATTTT
-	TRBV29-1	TRBD1	TRBJ2-7	CSVSRTGGWEQYF	TGCAGCGTTAGCCGGACAGGGGGATGGGAGCAGTACTTC
-	TRBV28	-	TRBJ2-1	CASRGQSSPGNEQFF	TGTGCCAGCAGAGGACAGTCCAGTCCAGGCAATGAGCAGTTCTTC
-	TRBV6-5	-	TRBJ1-2	CASSSRRGGDYGYTF	TGTGCCAGCAGTTCGCGTAGGGGGGGCGACTATGGCTACACCTTC
-	TRBV7-2	TRBD1	TRBJ1-3	CASSDRTGQGNTIYF	TGTGCCAGCAGCGACCGGACAGGGCAAGGAAACACCATATATTTT
once	TRBV11-2	TRBD1	TRBJ1-1	CASSIQGPLNTEAFF	TGTGCCAGCAGCATACAGGGGCCCTTGAACACTGAAGCTTTCTTT
few	TRBV28	-	TRBJ2-7	CASSSPFGEQYF	TGTGCCAGCAGCTCCCCGTTCGGGGAGCAGTACTTC
once	TRBV5-8	-	TRBJ1-4	CASSLGGMNEKLFF	TGTGCCAGCAGCTTGGGTGGAATGAATGAAAAACTGTTTTTT
-	TRBV14	-	TRBJ2-1	CASSQGGRGTYNEQFF	TGTGCCAGCAGCCAAGGAGGTCGGGGGACCTACAATGAGCAGTTCTTC
-	TRBV11-3	-	TRBJ2-7	CASSLTALSYEQYF	TGTGCCAGCAGCTTGACGGCTCTCTCCTACGAGCAGTACTTC
-	TRBV6-5	TRBD1	TRBJ2-7	CASRAGQGLYEQYF	TGTGCCAGCAGGGCGGGACAGGGTTTATACGAGCAGTACTTC
-	TRBV15	-	TRBJ1-2	CATTMQGNYGYTF	TGTGCCACCACTATGCAGGGGAACTATGGCTACACCTTC
-	TRBV11-3	-	TRBJ1-1	CASSPRAWRTEAFF	TGTGCCAGCAGCCCGAGGGCATGGCGGACTGAAGCTTTCTTT
few	TRBV5-4	-	TRBJ2-1	CASSSPTGNEQFF	TGTGCCAGCAGCTCTCCCACAGGCAATGAGCAGTTCTTC
-	TRBV7-3	-	TRBJ2-3	CASSSTSFTDTQYF	TGTGCCAGCAGCTCTACTAGTTTCACAGATACGCAGTATTTT
-	TRBV6-6	-	TRBJ1-4	CASSYSSRGEEKLFF	TGTGCCAGCAGTTACTCGAGTAGGGGGGAAGAAAAACTGTTTTTT
-	TRBV19	TRBD1	TRBJ1-1	CASRPNDRDTEAFF	TGTGCCAGTAGACCTAACGACAGGGACACTGAAGCTTTCTTT
-	TRBV9	-	TRBJ2-7	CASSATGGVDEQYF	TGTGCCAGCAGCGCAACCGGCGGGGTGGACGAGCAGTACTTC
-	TRBV30	-	TRBJ2-7	CAWSPNYEQYF	TGTGCCTGGAGTCCCAACTACGAGCAGTACTTC
-	TRBV7-8	TRBD1	TRBJ1-6	CASSISGTVNSPLHF	TGTGCCAGCTCGATTTCCGGGACAGTGAATTCACCCCTCCACTTT
-	TRBV11-3	-	TRBJ1-6	CASSFVRLNSPLHF	TGTGCCAGCAGCTTTGTAAGACTCAATTCACCCCTCCACTTT
-	TRBV7-6	TRBD2	TRBJ2-1	CASSFIASGGNEQFF	TGTGCCAGCAGCTTTATAGCTAGCGGGGGAAACGAGCAGTTCTTC
-	TRBV5-1	-	TRBJ1-2	CASSLMTRVNGYTF	TGCGCCAGCAGCTTGATGACCAGGGTTAATGGCTACACCTTC
-	TRBV19	-	TRBJ1-1	CATGTEYTEAFF	TGTGCCACCGGGACGGAGTACACTGAAGCTTTCTTT
-	TRBV27	-	TRBJ2-2	CASSFPPPGPWNTGELFF	TGTGCCAGCAGTTTTCCCCCGCCAGGGCCCTGGAACACCGGGGAGCTGTTTTTT
few	TRBV19	-	TRBJ1-4	CASKATGGVELFF	TGTGCCAGTAAGGCAACTGGCGGGGTCGAACTGTTTTTT
-	TRBV19	-	TRBJ1-5	CASSIIASPQHF	TGTGCCAGTAGTATCATCGCCTCGCCCCAGCATTTT
-	TRBV18	TRBD1	TRBJ2-7	CASSATGTGIEQYF	TGTGCCAGCTCAGCGACCGGGACAGGGATCGAGCAGTACTTC
-	TRBV12-5	-	TRBJ1-5	CASGPWDQPQHF	TGTGCTAGTGGCCCTTGGGATCAGCCCCAGCATTTT
-	TRBV6-5	-	TRBJ1-5	CASSSLQPQHF	TGTGCCAGCAGTTCGCTTCAGCCCCAGCATTTT
-	TRBV27	TRBD2	TRBJ2-1	CASSPYSSGRSNEQFF	TGTGCCAGCAGTCCCTACTCGAGCGGGAGGTCTAATGAGCAGTTCTTC
-	TRBV14	-	TRBJ1-2	CASSQGVREGANYGYTF	TGTGCCAGCAGCCAAGGTGTCAGGGAGGGCGCTAACTATGGCTACACCTTC
once	TRBV27	TRBD1	TRBJ2-3	CASRLQGIVSTDTQYF	TGTGCCAGCAGGTTACAGGGGATCGTGTCCACAGATACGCAGTATTTT
once	TRBV7-2	TRBD1	TRBJ2-7	CASSTDRTYEQYF	TGTGCCAGCAGCACGGACAGGACGTACGAGCAGTACTTC
-	TRBV5-1	-	TRBJ1-6	CASSFGGESPLHF	TGCGCCAGCAGCTTCGGGGGGGAATCACCCCTCCACTTT
-	TRBV25-1	-	TRBJ2-7	CASSELRGASSYEQYF	TGTGCCAGCAGTGAACTTAGGGGCGCTAGCTCCTACGAGCAGTACTTC
once	TRBV19	-	TRBJ1-3	CATEGAIRGGNTIYF	TGTGCCACCGAGGGAGCGATCCGAGGGGGAAACACCATATATTTT
-	TRBV7-3	-	TRBJ2-1	CASSLNPQGPSSYNEQFF	TGTGCCAGCAGCTTAAATCCTCAGGGGCCAAGCTCCTACAATGAGCAGTTCTTC
-	TRBV5-8	-	TRBJ1-5	CASSRDRRNQPQHF	TGTGCCAGCAGCCGGGACCGCCGCAATCAGCCCCAGCATTTT
-	TRBV5-6	-	TRBJ1-1	CASSFGPTNTEAFF	TGTGCCAGCAGCTTTGGGCCTACGAACACTGAAGCTTTCTTT